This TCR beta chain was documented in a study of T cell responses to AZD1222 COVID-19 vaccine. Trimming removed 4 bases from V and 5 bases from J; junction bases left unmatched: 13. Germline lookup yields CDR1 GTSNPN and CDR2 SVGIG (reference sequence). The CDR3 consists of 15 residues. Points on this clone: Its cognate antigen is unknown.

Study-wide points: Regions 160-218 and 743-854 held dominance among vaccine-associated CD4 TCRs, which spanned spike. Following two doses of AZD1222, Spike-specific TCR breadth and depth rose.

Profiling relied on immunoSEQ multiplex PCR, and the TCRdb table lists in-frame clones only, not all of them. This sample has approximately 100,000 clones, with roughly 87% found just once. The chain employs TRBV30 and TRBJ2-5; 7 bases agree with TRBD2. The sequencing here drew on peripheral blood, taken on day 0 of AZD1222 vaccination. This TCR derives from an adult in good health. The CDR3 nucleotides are TGTGCCTGGAAAGTAGGAGCGGGAATGGGGGAGACCCAGTACTTC. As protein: CAWKVGAGMGETQYF.